The 18 T cell receptor beta chains presented below share a single source sample, sequenced in a study of identical twins. TCRdb passed the 5' RACE reads through MiXCR, listing each CDR3 protein once. The sample shows fewer than 350,000 distinct CDR3 sequences, 6.5% to 9.5% of them seen only once. These same data were also listed under a study on yellow fever vaccine responses in identical twins.

The sample taken for sequencing was memory (CD45RO+) T cells sorted from blood. The source of these receptors is a woman under 30 in good health.

This clonotype was seen repeatedly, ten times or more. The rearrangement links TRBV3-1 to TRBJ1-6; no clear D. Trimming removed 4 bases from V and 4 bases from J, with 8 bases in between. Germline V gene data show CDR1 as LGHDT and CDR2 as YNNKEL (reference sequence). CDR3 length: 14 residues. In nucleotides, the CDR3 is TGTGCCAGCAGCCGGGAGCAGTATAATTCACCCCTCCACTTT. Translation: CASSREQYNSPLHF.

There are many counts of this clonotype. The chain has TRBV5-1 and TRBJ1-2; the match to TRBD1 covers 10 bases. Germline lookup yields CDR1 SGHRS and CDR2 YFSETQ. This CDR3 contains 16 residues. V shed 5 bases, J shed 2 bases, and the junction held 9 bases outside the gene matches. The CDR3 reads CASRSGQGLLNYGYTF. CDR3 bases: TGCGCCAGCAGATCGGGACAGGGGCTACTGAACTATGGCTACACCTTC. The entire variable domain, with the rest obtained from reference TRBV5-1 and TRBJ1-2, is as follows: KAGVTQTPRYLIKTRGQQVTLSCSPISGHRSVSWYQQTPGQGLQFLFEYFSETQRNKGNFPGRFSGRQFSNSRSEMNVSTLELGDSALYLCASRSGQGLLNYGYTFGSGTRLTVV.

This sequence joins TRBV6-1 and TRBJ2-2, with 8 bases identical to TRBD1. This CDR3 contains 14 residues. Trimming at V came to 7 bases and at J to 7 bases, leaving 8 bases not matched to a gene. The V gene's germline CDR1 is MNHNS and CDR2 SASEGT. The CDR3 sequence is CASTQGAISGELFF. The CDR3 region has the DNA TGTGCCAGCACTCAGGGGGCGATCAGCGGGGAGCTGTTTTTT.

The gene calls are TRBV6-1 and TRBJ1-2, with a weak D call TRBD1 (6 bases). The ends were cut back, 7 bases at V and 8 bases at J, with 17 bases in the middle. This CDR3 contains 13 residues. Germline V lookup: CDR1 MNHNS, CDR2 SASEGT. The CDR3 loop is CASKEPTGTGYTF. The CDR3 DNA is TGTGCCAGCAAAGAGCCGACAGGAACCGGCTACACCTTC.

The chain uses TRBV21-1 and TRBJ2-7; TRBD2 was called by the table and not checked on the DNA. TRBV21-1 is recorded as a pseudogene. This CDR3 region has 16 residues. The CDR3 nucleotides are TGTGCCAGCAGCCCTAAAACTGGGAGATGCTCCTACGAGCAGTACGTC. As protein: CASSPKTGRCSYEQYV.

This sequence joins TRBV7-3 and TRBJ2-3; 10 nucleotides line up with TRBD2. This CDR3 has 14 residues. Germline values: CDR1 SGHTA, CDR2 FQGTGA. V lost 5 bases to trimming and J lost 5 bases; unmatched junction nucleotides: 4. CDR3 region: CASSPSGRGDTQYF. CDR3 sequence (DNA): TGTGCCAGCAGCCCTAGCGGGAGAGGAGATACGCAGTATTTT.

The rearrangement links TRBV12-3 or TRBV12-4 to TRBJ2-7; 8 bases line up with TRBD1. The CDR3 is 16 residues long. The V gene end was trimmed by 5 bases and the J gene end by 6 bases; junction bases not matched to a gene: 15. The CDR3 DNA is TGTGCCAGCAGTCTGACAAAAGGGACAGGCCCCGGCGAGCAGTACTTC. Translating gives CASSLTKGTGPGEQYF.

For this clonotype: A much larger clone lies a single base off, so this may be a read error. The chain uses TRBV9 and TRBJ2-3, with 8 bases identical to TRBD2. This CDR3 comprises 16 residues. Germline CDR1 reads SGDLS; CDR2 reads YYNGEE. V trimming: 3 bases; J trimming: 0 bases; junction bases outside the gene matches: 6. The CDR3 nucleotides are TGTGCCAGCAGCGCCTCTCGGGGGGGTAGCACAGATACGCAGTATTTT. Its translation: CASSASRGGSTDTQYF.

DNA for the CDR3: TGCAGTGCTAGAGACCCTACAGGGGGCGGTGAGACCCAGTACTTC. This translates into CSARDPTGGGETQYF. V and J are TRBV20-1 and TRBJ2-5; 9 bases are a match to TRBD1. The CDR3 contains 15 residues. The V gene's germline CDR1 is DFQATT and CDR2 SNEGSKA (reference sequence). V was clipped by 0 bases and J by 5 bases; unmatched bases: 7.

There are a few counts of this clonotype. The gene calls are TRBV10-3 and TRBJ2-7; TRBD2 matches 9 bases. The V gene's germline CDR1 is ENHRY and CDR2 SYGVKD. The CDR3 contains 15 residues. Trimming at V came to 4 bases and at J to 7 bases, leaving 11 bases not matched to a gene. The CDR3, as DNA: TGTGCCATCAGTGGAGCAGCGGGAGGCAAAGGGGAGCAGTACTTC. It codes for CAISGAAGGKGEQYF.

This clonotype appeared a few times. This chain uses TRBV28 with TRBJ1-3; D is unclear. The CDR3 runs 13 residues. V was cut by 3 bases and J by 5 bases, with 8 bases left in between. CDR1 is MDHEN, CDR2 SYDVKM, per germline. The CDR3 DNA sequence: TGTGCCAGCAGTTTGAGAGCCCGAAACACCATATATTTT. Protein: CASSLRARNTIYF.

This chain joins TRBV28 and TRBJ2-7; unclear D gene. The CDR3 is 12 amino acids. Germline-derived CDR1 and CDR2 are MDHEN and SYDVKM. With 4 bases removed from V and 5 bases from J, the gap between germline ends came to 9 bases. CDR3 DNA sequence: TGTGCCAGCAGTTCCCAGGTGGACGAGCAGTACGTC. Its protein is CASSSQVDEQYV.

This clonotype was detected ten times or more. This chain connects TRBV28 to TRBJ2-1; D not resolved. Deletions cut 2 bases from V and 2 bases from J, with 4 bases between. The CDR3 spans 13 residues. In germline, CDR1 is MDHEN, CDR2 SYDVKM. DNA for the CDR3: TGTGCCAGCAGTTTAATGGCCTACAATGAGCAGTTCTTC. Protein: CASSLMAYNEQFF. The full variable domain, in which reference TRBV28 and TRBJ2-1 provide the parts outside the CDR3, is DVKVTQSSRYLVKRTGEKVFLECVQDMDHENMFWYRQDPGLGLRLIYFSYDVKMKEKGDIPEGYSVSREKKERFSLILESASTNQTSMYLCASSLMAYNEQFFGPGTRLTVL.

The rearrangement links TRBV27 to TRBJ1-3; tentative D call: TRBD1 (6 bases). V was cut by 5 bases and J by 2 bases, with 13 bases left in between. Germline values: CDR1 MNHEY, CDR2 SMNVEV (reference sequence). The CDR3 loop spans 15 amino acids. CDR3 region: CASSVTGLAGNTIYF. As DNA, the CDR3 is TGTGCCAGCAGTGTCACAGGGTTGGCTGGAAACACCATATATTTT.

This clonotype was found a few times. The gene calls are TRBV7-8 and TRBJ1-4; 7 bases agree with TRBD1. Germline assignment: CDR1 SGHVS and CDR2 FQNEAQ. The CDR3 length is 15 residues. Trimming removed 5 bases from V and 2 bases from J; junction bases left unmatched: 5. This CDR3 reads CASSPGQVTNEKLFF. Here the CDR3 DNA reads TGTGCCAGCAGCCCCGGACAGGTTACTAATGAAAAACTGTTTTTT.

The gene calls are TRBV4-1 and TRBJ2-7; 9 bases are shared with TRBD2. CDR1 and CDR2 from the germline V gene are MGHRA and YSYEKL. The V and J ends lost 1 base and 3 bases, in that order; junction bases with no gene match: 7. The CDR3 has 16 amino acids. The CDR3 here is CASSQVRRAGGYEQYF. As DNA, the CDR3 is TGCGCCAGCAGCCAAGTTCGGAGAGCGGGAGGCTACGAGCAGTACTTC.

This clonotype showed up just a few times. CDR3 sequence (DNA): TGTGCCAGCAAGGGGGGATACGGCTACACCTTC. Amino acid sequence: CASKGGYGYTF. This chain uses TRBV6-1 with TRBJ1-2; tentatively, D is TRBD1 (6 bases). The CDR3 is made up of 11 amino acids. Germline V gene lookup returns CDR1 MNHNS and CDR2 SASEGT. Trimming removed 7 bases from V and 8 bases from J, with 11 bases in between.

This clonotype was seen a few times. The chain couples TRBV27 to TRBJ2-2; 9 bases fit TRBD2. This CDR3 contains 16 residues. With V trimmed by 3 bases and J by 4 bases, 6 bases remained unmatched. Germline V gene data show CDR1 as MNHEY and CDR2 as SMNVEV (reference sequence). CDR3 in DNA: TGTGCCAGCAGTTTCCCTAGCGGGATGGGCACCGGGGAGCTGTTTTTT. This gives the protein CASSFPSGMGTGELFF.